This T cell receptor beta chain was retrieved from a study of blood T cell repertoires in COVID-19. Study summary: In each case, the material was cDNA or gDNA derived from T cells, B-cell-depleted T cells, or PBMCs.

CDR3 length: 15 amino acids. Germline CDR1 and CDR2: SGDLS and YYNGEE. V gave up 5 bases and J gave up 2 bases; unmatched junction bases: 6. The repertoire was sequenced with immunoSEQ multiplex PCR; TCRdb's copy has only in-frame clones and lacks some. Of tens of thousands of clones listed, 93% are singletons. Sequencing was done on a sample of peripheral blood. The receptor's source is a human donor in a cohort sampled during active COVID-19. V usage is TRBV9 and J usage is TRBJ1-4; 7 nucleotides line up with TRBD1. As DNA, the CDR3 is TGTGCCAGCAGTAGTGGAGGGGGCACTAATGAAAAACTGTTTTTT. Its translation: CASSSGGGTNEKLFF.